The 11 T cell receptor beta chains given below trace back to one sample, sequenced in a study of patients and donors after allogeneic stem cell transplantation. TCRdb processed the RT-PCR reads anew with MiXCR; each CDR3 protein has one entry. The data contain 20,000 to 30,000 distinct CDR3 sequences, roughly 7.3% of them singletons. Sequenced sample: blood, either unsorted or a sorted T cell fraction (not recorded which). Receptors originate from a human donor who was either an allogeneic HSCT recipient or a stem cell or donor lymphocyte infusion donor (not recorded which). It is not recorded whose cells these are; they may come from a transplant donor.

The chain couples TRBV20-1 to TRBJ2-1; 11 bases are a match to TRBD2. This CDR3 contains 13 residues. Germline lookup yields CDR1 DFQATT and CDR2 SNEGSKA (reference sequence). J was trimmed by 4 bases and V by 8 bases; bases with no gene match: 4. The CDR3 DNA reads as TGCAGTCCCTTAGCGGGAGGGTACAATGAGCAGTTCTTC. Amino acids: CSPLAGGYNEQFF.

This clonotype came up many times. The chain links TRBV28 to TRBJ2-3, with 8 bases aligning to TRBD2. Germline values: CDR1 MDHEN, CDR2 SYDVKM. After removal of 2 bases from V and 3 bases from J, the junction contained 4 bases not matched to a gene. The CDR3 is 15 amino acids. CDR3 sequence reads: CASSLAGGMTDTQYF. The CDR3 DNA is TGTGCCAGCAGTTTAGCGGGAGGTATGACAGATACGCAGTATTTT.

A few counts support this clonotype. V usage is TRBV13 and J usage is TRBJ2-7; 7 bases are shared with TRBD1. J lost 0 bases, V lost 4 bases, and 9 bases had no gene match. The V gene's germline CDR1 is PRHDT and CDR2 FYEKMQ (reference sequence). The CDR3 loop spans 16 amino acids. In DNA, the CDR3 is TGTGCCAGCAGCTCCAACCAGGGGGTGGGCTCCTACGAGCAGTACTTC. Protein product: CASSSNQGVGSYEQYF.

A few counts support this clonotype. This sequence joins TRBV5-1 and TRBJ1-1, with a weak D call TRBD1 (6 bases). In germline, CDR1 is SGHRS, CDR2 YFSETQ. The CDR3 has 13 residues. The V end lost 3 bases, the J end lost 3 bases, and 9 bases lay between the germline ends. CDR3 residues: CASSSGVDTEAFF. In DNA, the CDR3 is TGCGCCAGCAGCTCAGGGGTCGACACTGAAGCTTTCTTT.

This clonotype was observed a handful of times. The rearrangement joins TRBV20-1 to TRBJ1-1, with TRBD1 as a possible D gene (5 bases). There are 16 residues in the CDR3. Germline V gene sequence: CDR1 DFQATT, CDR2 SNEGSKA (reference sequence). The germline V and J ends were trimmed by 1 base and 2 bases, with 17 bases remaining between them. DNA for the CDR3: TGCAGTGCTAGAGGGGGGACCCGCACGTCAAACACTGAAGCTTTCTTT. Its protein product is CSARGGTRTSNTEAFF.

Here the CDR3 reads CASSVAGTATYEQYF. For the CDR3, the DNA is TGTGCCAGCAGCGTAGCTGGGACAGCTACCTACGAGCAGTACTTC. The J gene is TRBJ2-7, the V gene TRBV9; 7 nucleotides align to TRBD1. This CDR3 is 15 amino acids long. Looked up from germline, CDR1 is SGDLS and CDR2 is YYNGEE. The V gene end was trimmed by 0 bases and the J gene end by 2 bases; junction bases not matched to a gene: 5.

By sample fraction, this clonotype is medium-sized. This chain joins TRBV7-3 and TRBJ2-7; D is unclear. This CDR3 is built from 15 residues. Germline-derived CDR1 and CDR2 are SGHTA and FQGTGA. V was clipped by 3 bases and J by 2 bases, with 14 bases between them. This CDR3 is CASSLGLSGAYEQYF. The CDR3, as DNA: TGTGCCAGCAGCTTGGGCCTATCGGGTGCCTACGAGCAGTACTTC.

In its sample, this clonotype ranks as medium-sized. V and J are TRBV9 and TRBJ2-3; D tentatively fits TRBD1 or TRBD2 (7 bases each). Trimming shortened V by 3 bases and J by 3 bases, and 17 bases separated the two germline ends. The CDR3 consists of 16 residues. Germline lookup yields CDR1 SGDLS and CDR2 YYNGEE. CDR3 nucleotide sequence: TGTGCCAGCAGCGGATTTCAGGGGGGGAGGACAGATACGCAGTATTTT. It is translated as CASSGFQGGRTDTQYF.

This clonotype is categorized as medium-sized (0.01 to 0.1%). This chain joins TRBV20-1 and TRBJ2-1; D is uncertain. Trimming removed 1 base from V and 7 bases from J, with 5 bases in between. The CDR3 is made up of 11 amino acids. Per germline, CDR1 DFQATT and CDR2 SNEGSKA (reference sequence). DNA for the CDR3: TGCAGTGCTAGAGGGAGAAATGAGCAGTTCTTC. It specifies CSARGRNEQFF.

This clonotype was recorded many times. The chain is built from TRBV6-5 and TRBJ1-3; D may be TRBD1 (6 bases). The ends were cut back, 2 bases at V and 7 bases at J, with 15 bases in the middle. The length of the CDR3 is 15 residues. Germline CDR1 reads MNHEY; CDR2 reads SVGAGI. The CDR3 loop is CASSYTSARGNTIYF. The CDR3 coding sequence is TGTGCCAGCAGTTACACGTCGGCGAGGGGGAACACCATATATTTT.

This clonotype was found a few times. The genes are TRBV5-1 and TRBJ1-1, with no clear D. Germline CDR1 reads SGHRS; CDR2 reads YFSETQ. CDR3 length: 15 residues. V was shortened by 0 bases and J by 1 base, with 10 bases between the two germline ends. This CDR3 reads CASSLGPTSNTEAFF. The CDR3 DNA reads TGCGCCAGCAGCTTGGGCCCGACGTCGAACACTGAAGCTTTCTTT.